Below are 7 T cell receptor beta chains sequenced from a single sample in a study of breast tumors, draining lymph nodes, adjacent tissues listed by TCRdb under 2016. The axillary draining lymph nodes of breast cancer patients were the source of the lymph node samples. Libraries were constructed by multiplex PCR. Instrument used: Illumina HiSeq 2000. The raw public reads went through TCRdb reprocessing: fastp at Q25, MiXCR clone calling, in-frame beta chains kept. Rows with one shared CDR3 protein collapse into an entry with the most common genes and DNA. Recorded for this sample are 100,000 or so distinct CDR3 sequences; 21% of them occurred a single time. Around 1.3% of the sample is in the top ten clones. Sequenced: axillary lymph node tissue. These receptor sequences come from a female donor with breast cancer. Some clones in this sample may be carry-over from other donors' samples.

This clonotype was observed at least ten times. The chain links TRBV12-3 or TRBV12-4 to TRBJ1-6; TRBD1 might be the D (5 bases). Trimming removed 3 bases at V and 11 bases at J, with 8 bases between. The CDR3 totals 12 residues. The CDR3 sequence is CASSLGPAPLHF. CDR3 DNA: TGTGCCAGCAGTTTGGGGCCGGCACCCCTCCACTTT.

This clonotype was detected many times. CDR3 sequence: CASSSTTDHYEQYF. The CDR3 region has the DNA TGTGCCAGCAGCTCGACGACAGACCACTACGAGCAGTACTTC. V usage is TRBV12-3 or TRBV12-4 and J usage is TRBJ2-7; weak D call: TRBD1 (5 bases). The CDR3 covers 14 residues. The V and J ends lost 6 bases and 3 bases respectively, with 15 bases between them.

This clonotype has a handful of counts. The rearrangement joins TRBV30 to TRBJ1-4; the D is unclear. Between the trimmed V and J ends, which lost 2 bases and 7 bases, there was a span of 8 bases. The CDR3 has 12 amino acids. In germline, CDR1 is GTSNPN, CDR2 SVGIG (reference sequence). CDR3 nucleotide sequence: TGTGCCTGGAGTCCCCGAGGTGAAAAACTGTTTTTT. Translation gives CAWSPRGEKLFF.

As for this clonotype: A junction end diverges from the germline sequence, so it may reflect a read error. V usage is TRBV18 and J usage is TRBJ1-2; 7 nucleotides agree with TRBD1. The CDR3 extends over 13 amino acids. Germline V gene lookup returns CDR1 KGHSH and CDR2 LQKENI. The CDR3 loop is CASSPGTDYVYTF. In DNA form, the CDR3 reads TGTGCCAGCTCACCTGGGACAGACTATGTCTACACCTTC.

The gene calls are TRBV20-1 and TRBJ2-5, with TRBD1 matching 10 bases. The CDR3 runs to 14 residues. The trim removed 6 bases at V and 5 bases at J, leaving 9 bases unmatched. Germline V gives CDR1 DFQATT, CDR2 SNEGSKA (reference sequence). The CDR3 loop is CSALLDRGGETQYF. CDR3 nucleotides: TGCAGTGCGCTCTTGGACAGGGGGGGGGAGACCCAGTACTTC.

V and J are TRBV6-6 and TRBJ2-7; 10 nucleotides line up with TRBD2. The CDR3 is 15 residues long. V trimming: 3 bases; J trimming: 4 bases; junction bases outside the gene matches: 6. In germline, CDR1 is MNHNY, CDR2 SVGAGI (reference sequence). The CDR3 sequence: CASSYSGRPPYEQYF. The CDR3 bases are TGTGCCAGCAGTTATAGCGGGAGGCCCCCATACGAGCAGTACTTC.

In its sample, this clonotype was seen many times. The V gene is TRBV7-3, the J gene TRBJ2-1; D uncertain. The CDR3 spans 15 residues. V lost 2 bases to trimming and J lost 0 bases, with 8 bases between them. Germline CDR1 is SGHTA and CDR2 is FQGTGA. The CDR3 spells CASSLVESSYNEQFF. The CDR3 DNA follows: TGTGCCAGCAGCTTAGTGGAGAGCTCCTACAATGAGCAGTTCTTC.